Following are 16 T cell receptor beta chains from one sample sequenced in a study of Tregs in tolerant kidney transplant recipients. Generated by immunoSEQ multiplex PCR, the TCRdb table keeps only in-frame clones and is missing some. Here the sample spans under 20,000 clones, 75% to 85% being singletons. Sequencing was done on a sample of Tregs from blood. The receptors originated from a human donor in good health.

The chain joins TRBV5-1 to TRBJ2-1; 13 bases map to TRBD2. The germline CDR1 and CDR2 sequences are SGHRS and YFSETQ. Unmatched junction bases numbered 14, after V lost 1 base and J lost 4 bases. The CDR3 length is 20 residues. The CDR3, as DNA: TGCGCCAGCAGCTTGATGGGGACTAGCGGGACCCTTGGTAATTACAATGAGCAGTTCTTC. Residues: CASSLMGTSGTLGNYNEQFF.

The chain links TRBV4-1 to TRBJ2-2; 16 bases line up with TRBD2. The CDR3 runs to 17 residues. Germline V gives CDR1 MGHRA, CDR2 YSYEKL. The V and J ends lost 4 bases and 3 bases, in that order; junction bases with no gene match: 2. The CDR3: CASSPGLAGGHTGELFF. CDR3 DNA: TGCGCCAGCAGCCCGGGACTAGCGGGGGGGCACACCGGGGAGCTGTTTTTT.

The chain has TRBV2 and TRBJ2-6, with D unclear. The germline V and J ends were trimmed by 6 bases and 0 bases, with 3 bases remaining between them. The CDR3 extends over 13 amino acids. Germline CDR1 is SNHLY and CDR2 is FYNNEI. DNA of the CDR3: TGTGCCAGCAGGACCTCTGGGGCCAACGTCCTGACTTTC. It is translated as CASRTSGANVLTF.

V is TRBV18 and J is TRBJ2-5; D is uncertain. Deletions cut 2 bases from V and 5 bases from J, with 6 bases between. CDR1 is KGHSH, CDR2 LQKENI, per germline. This CDR3 is built from 12 residues. The CDR3 DNA reads as TGTGCCAGCTCACCATCAGAGGAGACCCAGTACTTC. This encodes CASSPSEETQYF.

This rearrangement joins TRBV5-1 to TRBJ2-3; D remains unclear. The CDR3 is 17 residues long. V was cut by 0 bases and J by 0 bases, with 14 bases left in between. Germline V gene lookup returns CDR1 SGHRS and CDR2 YFSETQ. The CDR3 DNA reads TGCGCCAGCAGCTTGGCCAGCGACTCCTCTAGCACAGATACGCAGTATTTT. Its translation: CASSLASDSSSTDTQYF.

V and J are TRBV5-5 and TRBJ1-4; the D gene is possibly TRBD1 (5 bases). CDR1 is SGHKS and CDR2 is YYEKEE in the germline V gene (reference sequence). Between the trimmed V and J ends, which lost 6 bases and 5 bases, there was a span of 20 bases. This CDR3 region has 16 residues. The CDR3: CASIGAGIGANEKLFF. DNA for the CDR3: TGTGCCAGCATTGGGGCAGGGATTGGAGCGAATGAAAAACTGTTTTTT.

CDR3 sequence (DNA): TGTGCCACCAGCAGAGATCCCGGGGCCGCCTATGGCTACACCTTC. Protein product: CATSRDPGAAYGYTF. The chain joins TRBV15 to TRBJ1-2; the D gene is possibly TRBD1 (5 bases). Trimming stripped 0 bases from V and 4 bases from J, with 12 bases between. The germline V gene has CDR1 LNHNV and CDR2 YYDKDF (reference sequence). The CDR3 consists of 15 residues.

CDR3 amino acids: CASSPFGDQPQHF. DNA of the CDR3: TGTGCCAGCTCACCCTTCGGGGATCAGCCCCAGCATTTT. V gene TRBV18 combines with J gene TRBJ1-5; D call uncertain. V lost 3 bases and J 5 bases, leaving 8 bases between the germline ends. The CDR3 runs 13 residues. In germline, CDR1 is KGHSH, CDR2 LQKENI.

This chain uses TRBV6-5 with TRBJ1-6; TRBD1 matches at 9 bases. CDR1 is MNHEY, CDR2 SVGAGI, per germline. The CDR3 is 15 amino acids. Trimming took 0 bases from V and 10 from J; bases not matched to a gene: 4. CDR3 sequence reads: CASSYSGQGRSPLHF. The CDR3 DNA follows: TGTGCCAGCAGTTACTCGGGACAGGGTCGATCACCCCTCCACTTT.

This chain joins TRBV6-6 and TRBJ2-7, with D possibly TRBD1 on 6 matching bases. The CDR3 is made up of 13 amino acids. V was shortened by 10 bases and J by 0 bases, with 13 bases between the two germline ends. Germline loops: CDR1 MNHNY, CDR2 SVGAGI (reference sequence). The CDR3 sequence: CATQGSGSYEQYF. CDR3 coding DNA: TGTGCCACCCAGGGGTCGGGCTCCTACGAGCAGTACTTC.

The rearrangement uses TRBV5-1 and TRBJ2-3, with D perhaps TRBD2 (6 bases). Germline V gene data show CDR1 as SGHRS and CDR2 as YFSETQ. The germline V and J ends were trimmed by 0 bases and 2 bases, with 16 bases remaining between them. The length of the CDR3 is 17 residues. Here the CDR3 reads CASSLAGVRRFTDTQYF. CDR3 in DNA: TGCGCCAGCAGCTTGGCGGGGGTCCGGCGGTTCACAGATACGCAGTATTTT.

The chain links TRBV6-1 to TRBJ2-5; the D gene is possibly TRBD1 (6 bases). Trimming left V 2 bases short and J 1 base short, with 11 bases between. This CDR3 spans 15 amino acids. CDR1 is MNHNS, CDR2 SASEGT, per germline. CDR3 coding DNA: TGTGCCAGCAGTGAATCAGGACAGCCCCAAGAGACCCAGTACTTC. Its translation is CASSESGQPQETQYF.

This sequence joins TRBV2 and TRBJ2-4; 9 positions agree with TRBD2. Germline values: CDR1 SNHLY, CDR2 FYNNEI. This CDR3 spans 17 amino acids. Trimming removed 1 base from V and 5 bases from J; junction bases left unmatched: 9. The CDR3 loop is CASSEVGLAGPQNIQYF. The CDR3 nucleotides read TGTGCCAGCAGTGAAGTGGGGCTAGCGGGGCCGCAAAACATTCAGTACTTC. Filled out from reference TRBV2 and TRBJ2-4, the complete variable domain reads EPEVTQTPSHQVTQMGQEVILRCVPISNHLYFYWYRQILGQKVEFLVSFYNNEISEKSEIFDDQFSVERPDGSNFTLKIRSTKLEDSAMYFCASSEVGLAGPQNIQYFGAGTRLSVL.

V and J are TRBV5-1 and TRBJ1-2; D uncertain. This CDR3 has 16 amino acids. Germline V CDR1 and CDR2: SGHRS, YFSETQ. The V gene lost 1 base and the J gene lost 0 bases, with 13 bases spanning the gap. This chain's CDR3 is CASSLSIVNTNYGYTF. In DNA form, the CDR3 reads TGCGCCAGCAGCTTGTCCATAGTCAATACTAACTATGGCTACACCTTC.

J is TRBJ2-7 and V is TRBV29-1, with D possibly matching TRBD1 (5 bases). The V gene's germline CDR1 is SQVTM and CDR2 ANQGSEA. V shed 4 bases and J shed 0 bases, with 7 bases lying between them. The CDR3 is made up of 12 amino acids. CDR3 loop: CSVGQSSYEQYF. Written as DNA, the CDR3 is TGCAGCGTTGGACAGAGCTCCTACGAGCAGTACTTC.

The rearrangement links TRBV6-5 to TRBJ2-2; 8 nucleotides line up with TRBD1. Unmatched junction bases numbered 4, after V lost 6 bases and J lost 7 bases. CDR3 length equals 13 residues. CDR1 MNHEY and CDR2 SVGAGI come from the germline V gene. The CDR3 is CASSRGLGGELFF. The CDR3 coding sequence is TGTGCCAGCAGCAGGGGGCTAGGCGGGGAGCTGTTTTTT.